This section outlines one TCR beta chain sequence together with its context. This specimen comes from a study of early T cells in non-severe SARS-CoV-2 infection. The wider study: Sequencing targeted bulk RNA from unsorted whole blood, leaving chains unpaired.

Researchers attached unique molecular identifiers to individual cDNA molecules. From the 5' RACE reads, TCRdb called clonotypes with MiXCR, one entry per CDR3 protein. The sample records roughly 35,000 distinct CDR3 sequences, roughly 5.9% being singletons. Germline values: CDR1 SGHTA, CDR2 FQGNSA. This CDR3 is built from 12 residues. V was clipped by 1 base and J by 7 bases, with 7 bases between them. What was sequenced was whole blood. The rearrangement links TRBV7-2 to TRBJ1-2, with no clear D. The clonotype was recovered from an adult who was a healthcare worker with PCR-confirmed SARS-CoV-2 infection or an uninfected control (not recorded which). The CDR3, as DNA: TGTGCCAGCAGCTTAGTGAGGGCTGGCTACACCTTC. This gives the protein CASSLVRAGYTF.